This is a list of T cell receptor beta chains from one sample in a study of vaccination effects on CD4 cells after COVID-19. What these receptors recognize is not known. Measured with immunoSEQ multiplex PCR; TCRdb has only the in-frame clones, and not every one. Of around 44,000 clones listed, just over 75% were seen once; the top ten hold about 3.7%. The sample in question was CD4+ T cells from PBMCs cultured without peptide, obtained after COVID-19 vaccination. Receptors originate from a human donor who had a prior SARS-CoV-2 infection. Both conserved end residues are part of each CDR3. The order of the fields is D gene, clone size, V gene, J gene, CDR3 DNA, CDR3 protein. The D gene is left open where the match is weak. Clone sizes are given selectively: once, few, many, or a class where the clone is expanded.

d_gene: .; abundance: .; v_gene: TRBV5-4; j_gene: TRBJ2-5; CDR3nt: TGTGCCAGCAGCTTCGACAGCGGGCGGGAGACCCAGTACTTC; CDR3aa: CASSFDSGRETQYF
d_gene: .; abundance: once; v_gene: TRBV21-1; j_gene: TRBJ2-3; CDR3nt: TGTGCCAGCAGCAACTCAGACAGGGCGTGGAACACAGATACGCAGTATTTT; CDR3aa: CASSNSDRAWNTDTQYF
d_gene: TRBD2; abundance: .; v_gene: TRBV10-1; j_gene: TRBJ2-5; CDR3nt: TGCGCCAGCAGTTTTGCGGGGGGGGTAGGGCAAGAGACCCAGTACTTC; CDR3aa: CASSFAGGVGQETQYF
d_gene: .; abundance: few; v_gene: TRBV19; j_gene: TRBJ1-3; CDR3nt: TGTGCCAGTAGTATTCTTCCTTTTGGGACGTCTGGAAACACCATATATTTT; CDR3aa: CASSILPFGTSGNTIYF
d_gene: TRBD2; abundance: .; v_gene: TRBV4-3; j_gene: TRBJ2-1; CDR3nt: TGCGCCAGCAGCCAAGGCCTAGCGGGAGGGACCTACAATGAGCAGTTCTTC; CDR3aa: CASSQGLAGGTYNEQFF
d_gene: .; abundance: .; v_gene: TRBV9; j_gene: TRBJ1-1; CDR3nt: TGTGCCAGCAGCCGAAACCCTGTGACAGATGAAGCTTTCTTT; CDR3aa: CASSRNPVTDEAFF
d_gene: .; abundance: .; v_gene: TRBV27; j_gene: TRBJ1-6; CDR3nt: TGTGCCAGCAGTTTGAACGGCTATTCACCCCTCCACTTT; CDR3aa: CASSLNGYSPLHF
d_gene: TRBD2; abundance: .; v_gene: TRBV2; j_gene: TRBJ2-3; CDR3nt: TGTGCCAGCAGTGCATGGGCTAGCGGGAGGGACGATACGCAGTATTTT; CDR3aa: CASSAWASGRDDTQYF
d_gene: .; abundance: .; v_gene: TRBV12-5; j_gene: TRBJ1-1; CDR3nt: TGTGCTAGTGGGCAGGGAGTAGACACTGAAGCTTTCTTT; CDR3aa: CASGQGVDTEAFF
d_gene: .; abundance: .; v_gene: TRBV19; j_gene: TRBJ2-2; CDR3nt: TGTGCCAGTAGTATTGTGGTTACCGGGGAGCTGTTTTTT; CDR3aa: CASSIVVTGELFF
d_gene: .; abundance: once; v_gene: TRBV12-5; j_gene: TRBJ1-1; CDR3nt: TGTGCTAGTGGTTTGGACAGCTTCGGCACTGAAGCTTTCTTT; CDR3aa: CASGLDSFGTEAFF
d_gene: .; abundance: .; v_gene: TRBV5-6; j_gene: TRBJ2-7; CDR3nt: TGTGCCAGCAGCTTGGTCGACTGGGAGCAGTACTTC; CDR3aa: CASSLVDWEQYF
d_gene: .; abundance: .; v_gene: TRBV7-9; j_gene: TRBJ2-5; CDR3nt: TGTGCCAGCAGCTTTGGTGAGGAGACCCAGTACTTC; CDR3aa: CASSFGEETQYF
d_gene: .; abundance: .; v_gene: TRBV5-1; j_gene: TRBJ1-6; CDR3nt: TGCGCCAGCAGCTCACAGGGAAGGGATAATTCACCCCTCCACTTT; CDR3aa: CASSSQGRDNSPLHF
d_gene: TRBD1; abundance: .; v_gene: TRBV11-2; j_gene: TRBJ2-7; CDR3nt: TGTGCCAGCAGCTTCCCGGGGACAGGGGCTATACTAGGGTACGAGCAGTACTTC; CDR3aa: CASSFPGTGAILGYEQYF
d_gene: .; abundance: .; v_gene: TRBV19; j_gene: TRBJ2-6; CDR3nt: TGTGCCAGTAGTATGTCAGGACACCCCTCTGGGGCCAACGTCCTGACTTTC; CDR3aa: CASSMSGHPSGANVLTF
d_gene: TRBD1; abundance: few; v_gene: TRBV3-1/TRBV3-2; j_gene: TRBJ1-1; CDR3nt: TGTGCCAGCAGCCAAGTAACGACAGGGGAAGCCATGAACACTGAAGCTTTCTTT; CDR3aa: CASSQVTTGEAMNTEAFF
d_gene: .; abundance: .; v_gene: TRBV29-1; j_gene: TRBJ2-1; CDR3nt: TGCAGCGTTGACATCGGATACAATGAGCAGTTCTTC; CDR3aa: CSVDIGYNEQFF
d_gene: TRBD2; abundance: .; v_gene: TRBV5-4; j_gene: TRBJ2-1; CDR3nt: TGTGCCAGCAGCCCGACTAGCGGGGGCTACAATGAGCAGTTCTTC; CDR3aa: CASSPTSGGYNEQFF
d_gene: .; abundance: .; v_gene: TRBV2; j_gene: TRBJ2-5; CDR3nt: TGTGCCAGCAGTGGTCCCCCCCGGGGCTCAGAGACCCAGTACTTC; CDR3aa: CASSGPPRGSETQYF
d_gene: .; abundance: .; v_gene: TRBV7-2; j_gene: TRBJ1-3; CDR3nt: TGTGCCAGCAGCTTAGCCGGGCAGGGGAGCACCATATATTTT; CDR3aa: CASSLAGQGSTIYF
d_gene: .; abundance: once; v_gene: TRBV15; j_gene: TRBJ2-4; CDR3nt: TGTGCCACCAGCAGAGATCCTCAAGCGGAAAACATTCAGTACTTC; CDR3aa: CATSRDPQAENIQYF
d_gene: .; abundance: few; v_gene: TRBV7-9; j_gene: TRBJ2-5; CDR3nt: TGTGCCAGCAGGCCGAAGCTTAGGATCGACGGGCAAGAGACCCAGTACTTC; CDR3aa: CASRPKLRIDGQETQYF